One sample yielded the 5 T cell receptor beta chains listed below, sequenced in a study of T cell responses to AZD1222 COVID-19 vaccine. Repertoires were generated with immunoSEQ multiplex PCR, while TCRdb's copy carries only in-frame clones and drops some. In the table there are approximately 130,000 clones, 93% of which are singletons. The material sequenced was peripheral blood, taken on day 0 of AZD1222 vaccination. These receptors were obtained from an adult in good health.

The V call is TRBV7-6, the J call TRBJ1-1; D not resolved. Germline assignment: CDR1 SGHVS and CDR2 FNYEAQ. Between the trimmed V and J ends, which lost 3 bases and 9 bases, there was a span of 8 bases. This CDR3 region has 11 residues. The CDR3, as DNA: TGTGCCAGCAGCTTTCGTCAACAAGCTTTCTTT. It translates to CASSFRQQAFF.

The rearrangement links TRBV15 to TRBJ1-1, with D unclear. The V end lost 2 bases, the J end lost 1 base, and 8 bases lay between the germline ends. CDR1 and CDR2 from the germline V gene are LNHNV and YYDKDF (reference sequence). The length of the CDR3 is 14 residues. The CDR3 protein is CATSRLLENTEAFF. For the CDR3, the DNA is TGTGCCACCAGCAGACTCCTAGAGAACACTGAAGCTTTCTTT.

V usage is TRBV27 and J usage is TRBJ2-7; tentative D call: TRBD2 (5 bases). With 6 bases removed from V and 3 bases from J, the gap between germline ends came to 9 bases. CDR1 and CDR2 (germline): MNHEY, SMNVEV (reference sequence). CDR3 length: 12 amino acids. The DNA of the CDR3 is TGTGCCAGCAGCCCGGACTTCTACGAGCAGTACTTC. Translating it yields CASSPDFYEQYF.

The V gene is TRBV5-1, the J gene TRBJ1-4; a weak D match, TRBD1 (5 bases). The V gene's germline CDR1 is SGHRS and CDR2 YFSETQ. This CDR3 is 15 amino acids long. V was cut by 1 base and J by 8 bases, with 15 bases left in between. In nucleotides, the CDR3 is TGCGCCAGCAGCTTGTTGGGGGACGCATGGGAAAAACTGTTTTTT. It translates to CASSLLGDAWEKLFF.

The chain uses TRBV7-8 and TRBJ1-3; the match to TRBD1 covers 9 bases. CDR3 size: 20 residues. J gave up 3 bases and V 4 bases, and 19 bases lay outside the gene matches. Germline V lookup: CDR1 SGHVS, CDR2 FQNEAQ. Here the CDR3 DNA reads TGTGCCAGCAGCTCCCTAGGCCGGGACAGGGCATTCTTATATGGAAACACCATATATTTT. Translated, it gives CASSSLGRDRAFLYGNTIYF.